The present T cell receptor beta chain was sequenced within a study of CXCR3-negative and CXCR3-positive naive CD8 T cells (dated by TCRdb to the late 2010s). Regarding the complete study: Some 150 million TRB reads were obtained in total, roughly 1.5 +/- 0.3 million reads per library. The diversity and physicochemical repertoire analyses included eleven to twelve donors pooled from two independent experiments. Naive subsets from several donors and memory cells from 3 donors were included in the TRBV-TRBJ cluster analysis.

For each CD8+ T cell subset, flow sorting was done in triplicate, and roughly 320,000 cells per subset went directly into RLT lysis buffer. To keep memory contaminants out, a stringent definition of naive CD8+ T cells was applied: CD45RO-CCR7+CD27+CD95-. Using standard density gradient centrifugation, peripheral blood mononuclear cells were isolated from buffy coats. Naive CXCR3-negative and CXCR3-positive CD8+ T cells were flow-sorted on a FACSAria III. Total RNA was extracted from sorted cells with an RNeasy Mini Kit. General conclusions and limits of the study: Freshly isolated PBMCs were used for most assays because CXCR3 expression partially decreased after cryopreservation. TRB CDR3s from CXCR3-positive naive cells showed higher hydrophobicity (lower Kidera factor 4), lower energy, and higher strength and volume indices than CXCR3-negative naive cells. Naive CXCR3-negative and CXCR3-positive cells from the same donor showed similar TRBV-TRBJ usage, whereas memory cells showed distinct patterns. Repertoire diversity was comparably high in both naive subsets but much lower in memory CD8+ T cells. Because surface CD5, which is linked to self-reactivity in mice, was comparable between the naive subsets, TCR interaction strength was also inferred from the physicochemical properties of TRB CDR3s.

The instrument given in TCRdb is NextSeq 550. The Human TCR Profiling Kit (MiLaboratory) was used to prepare UMI-labeled 5' RACE TRB cDNA libraries. The full amount of extracted RNA was used for cDNA synthesis, and the full amount of resulting cDNA was used for PCR amplification. The libraries were made side by side, with each library going through the same number of PCR cycles. Per the original workflow: About 50,000 +/- 9,200 unique UMI-labeled TRB cDNA molecules per library were extracted with MIGEC and MiXCR, with at least two reads per UMI required. On average, each library contained approximately 40,000 +/- 10,000 functional in-frame TRB CDR3 nucleotide clonotypes without stop codons. After downsampling to 5000 UMI-labeled TRB molecules per sample, diversity metrics, including normalized Shannon-Wiener and Chao1, were computed in VDJtools. For the central five CDR3 residues, VDJtools calculated physicochemical properties weighted by clonotype size, namely interaction energy, strength, volume and Kidera factor 4. TCRdb reprocessed the sequencing reads and holds a single record per CDR3 protein sequence, with no DNA. The V and J calls reflect TCRdb's pipeline rather than the authors' work. Per the sample table, the count is some 130,000 distinct CDR3 sequences. The leading ten clones occupy under 0.5% of the sample.

Worth noting for this clonotype: Its recognized antigen is unknown.

In the germline V gene, CDR1 corresponds to MNHEY and CDR2 to SVGEGT. The CDR3 runs 18 amino acids, cysteine and phenylalanine included. A DNA sequence was not provided. This clonotype was obtained from a human donor in good health. Some clones in this sample may be carry-over from other donors' samples. The source material was naive CXCR3- CD8+ T cells from blood. The cell subset or site label here, explained by the study, means: CD45RO-CCR7+CD27+CD95- naive CD8+ T cells lacking CXCR3 (TNR3-). The sequence links TRBV6-2 or TRBV6-3 to TRBJ2-1; TCRdb gives TRBD1 as the D gene, but with no DNA this cannot be confirmed. The CDR3 region reads CASSSYSPRDSSYNEQFF.